The 10 T cell receptor beta chains below all came from one sample that was sequenced in a study of shared T cell receptors in the human thymus. The repertoire was sequenced with immunoSEQ multiplex PCR; TCRdb's copy has only in-frame clones and lacks some. The profile covers 540,000 or so clones, with 70% to 80% appearing a single time and 0.013% taken by the ten largest. Another study also made use of these data, one on human thymus T cells.

Sequenced: thymocytes. These receptors originate from a boy under two years old with a congenital heart defect.

The V call is TRBV4-3, the J call TRBJ2-7; D may be TRBD2 (6 bases). The CDR3 is made up of 19 amino acids. Per germline, CDR1 LGHNA and CDR2 YSLEER. V was cut by 0 bases and J by 4 bases, with 25 bases left in between. The CDR3 nucleotides read TGCGCCAGCAGCCAAGATCTGGTCTTGAGGGTCCCAGCGGGTTACGAGCAGTACTTC. It yields the protein CASSQDLVLRVPAGYEQYF.

This chain joins TRBV19 and TRBJ1-4; D call uncertain. CDR1 is LNHDA, CDR2 SQIVND, per germline (reference sequence). The CDR3 is 15 residues long. V lost 5 bases and J lost 6, with 16 bases in between. Written as DNA, the CDR3 is TGTGCCAGTAGTCCCCTCCGGGCGAGGGATGAAAAACTGTTTTTT. This encodes CASSPLRARDEKLFF. The full variable domain, rest sourced from reference TRBV19 and TRBJ1-4, is DGGITQSPKYLFRKEGQNVTLSCEQNLNHDAMYWYRQDPGQGLRLIYYSQIVNDFQKGDIAEGYSVSREKKESFPLTVTSAQKNPTAFYLCASSPLRARDEKLFFGSGTQLSVL.

This clone has only a few counts. The chain carries TRBV20-1 and TRBJ1-2; D perhaps matches TRBD1 (6 bases). Germline CDR1 is DFQATT and CDR2 is SNEGSKA (reference sequence). V was shortened by 6 bases and J by 5 bases, with 10 bases between the two germline ends. The CDR3 covers 11 residues. Here the CDR3 reads CSAEGEYGYTF. The CDR3 DNA reads as TGCAGTGCCGAGGGGGAGTATGGCTACACCTTC.

The chain joins TRBV9 to TRBJ2-3, with 10 bases that match TRBD1. Germline assignment: CDR1 SGDLS and CDR2 YYNGEE. The CDR3 extends over 17 amino acids. The V and J ends lost 3 bases and 2 bases, in that order; junction bases with no gene match: 9. This chain's CDR3 is CASSARQGASSTDTQYF. The CDR3, as DNA: TGTGCCAGCAGCGCTAGACAGGGGGCAAGTTCCACAGATACGCAGTATTTT.

The rearrangement links TRBV7-9 to TRBJ1-2; 7 nucleotides agree with TRBD1. CDR1 and CDR2 from the germline V gene are SEHNR and FQNEAQ (reference sequence). The CDR3 loop spans 14 amino acids. V trimming: 7 bases; J trimming: 4 bases; junction bases outside the gene matches: 9. The CDR3 loop reads CASTLGTAPYGYTF. CDR3 bases: TGTGCCAGCACCCTCGGGACAGCCCCCTATGGCTACACCTTC.

This chain uses TRBV28 with TRBJ2-1, with D possibly TRBD2 on 5 matching bases. Trimming took 4 bases from V and 2 from J, leaving 12 bases between them. Germline V lookup: CDR1 MDHEN, CDR2 SYDVKM. This CDR3 contains 15 residues. CDR3 sequence reads: CASSSYRTPYNEQFF. The CDR3 nucleotides read TGTGCCAGCAGTTCCTATCGGACTCCCTACAATGAGCAGTTCTTC.

CDR3 sequence: CASSTGQGQYF. The DNA of the CDR3 is TGTGCCAGCAGCACCGGACAGGGCCAGTACTTC. The rearrangement links TRBV6-5 to TRBJ2-4; 8 nucleotides line up with TRBD1. J gave up 13 bases and V 6 bases, and 5 bases lay outside the gene matches. In germline, CDR1 is MNHEY, CDR2 SVGAGI. The CDR3 is 11 amino acids.

This CDR3 is CASSPRQASSYEQYF. The CDR3 DNA is TGCGCCAGCAGCCCCCGACAGGCGAGCTCCTACGAGCAGTACTTC. The rearrangement joins TRBV5-1 to TRBJ2-7, with D perhaps matching TRBD1 (6 bases). V lost 4 bases and J lost 0, with 14 bases in between. Germline V CDR1 and CDR2: SGHRS, YFSETQ. The CDR3 extends over 15 amino acids.

The chain combines TRBV6-5 with TRBJ2-3; D is perhaps TRBD2 (5 bases). The CDR3 is 13 residues long. Trimming took off 7 bases at V and 0 bases at J, with 8 bases between the two ends. Germline V gene data show CDR1 as MNHEY and CDR2 as SVGAGI. The CDR3 loop is CASTRTSTDTQYF. Written as DNA, the CDR3 is TGTGCCAGCACTCGGACTAGCACAGATACGCAGTATTTT.

V usage is TRBV29-1 and J usage is TRBJ2-2, with 9 bases aligning to TRBD1. Per the germline V gene, CDR1 is SQVTM and CDR2 is ANQGSEA. This CDR3 is built from 14 residues. V lost 7 bases and J lost 7; bases outside the gene matches: 10. The CDR3 DNA is TGCAGCGCCCGCAGACAGGGGGAGGTCGGGGAGCTGTTTTTT. The encoded protein is CSARRQGEVGELFF.